The 19 T cell receptor beta chains below come from one sample, sequenced in a study of blood T cells in healthy people across ages. With a J-beta primer mix and a sample-barcoded 5' primer, a second PCR ran roughly 6 to 11 cycles. TCRdb redid the calling of the 5' RACE reads with MiXCR, one entry per CDR3 protein. The sample shows 2 million or so distinct CDR3 sequences, 49% of them seen only once. What was sequenced was blood. These receptor sequences come from a middle-aged woman in good health.

This chain joins TRBV10-3 and TRBJ2-7; D is perhaps TRBD1 (5 bases). V gave up 6 bases and J gave up 7 bases, with 10 bases separating them. The CDR3 contains 11 residues. The germline V gene has CDR1 ENHRY and CDR2 SYGVKD. The CDR3 region is CAIRDKGEQYF. The CDR3 DNA is TGTGCCATCAGGGATAAGGGGGAGCAGTACTTC.

This chain uses TRBV27 with TRBJ2-1, with a weak D call TRBD2 (5 bases). CDR1 and CDR2 from the germline V gene are MNHEY and SMNVEV (reference sequence). The V and J ends lost 2 bases and 0 bases respectively, with 17 bases between them. The CDR3 covers 18 residues. CDR3 nucleotides: TGTGCCAGCAGTTTAATAGGCTCTAGCCGAAGCTCCTACAATGAGCAGTTCTTC. It specifies CASSLIGSSRSSYNEQFF.

V usage is TRBV7-3 and J usage is TRBJ2-1; D ambiguous. In germline, CDR1 is SGHTA, CDR2 FQGTGA. Trimming pared 2 bases from V and 6 bases from J, leaving 11 bases between. The CDR3 runs to 14 residues. The CDR3 nucleotides read TGTGCCAGCAGCTTATACGGCGGAGCCAATGAGCAGTTCTTC. Protein: CASSLYGGANEQFF.

This rearrangement joins TRBV10-3 to TRBJ2-4, with a weak D call TRBD2 (6 bases). Germline CDR1 reads ENHRY; CDR2 reads SYGVKD. The CDR3 contains 17 residues. The V end lost 0 bases, the J end lost 5 bases, and 17 bases lay between the germline ends. CDR3 sequence (DNA): TGTGCCATCAGTGAGTCAGGGATTAGGGGCGGGGAAAACATTCAGTACTTC. Amino acid sequence: CAISESGIRGGENIQYF.

The count of this clonotype is one. The chain links TRBV15 to TRBJ1-1; maybe TRBD1 (5 bases). Germline CDR1 reads LNHNV; CDR2 reads YYDKDF (reference sequence). CDR3 size: 12 residues. The V gene lost 0 bases and the J gene lost 10 bases, with 9 bases spanning the gap. CDR3 in DNA: TGTGCCACCAGCAGAGATAGGGGCGCAGCTTTCTTT. It codes for CATSRDRGAAFF.

The rearrangement links TRBV9 to TRBJ2-5; TRBD2 matches 11 bases. The junction had 8 bases not matched to a gene; V was cut back by 5 bases and J by 5 bases. The germline V gene encodes CDR1 SGDLS and CDR2 YYNGEE. CDR3 size: 15 residues. The CDR3 nucleotides read TGTGCCAGCAGTGATAGCGGGGGGGCCCTTGAGACCCAGTACTTC. Translating gives CASSDSGGALETQYF.

As for this clonotype: One end of the junction is discordant with germline, which a read error may explain. The rearrangement joins TRBV14 to TRBJ2-3; D gene ambiguous. This CDR3 comprises 15 residues. Per the germline V gene, CDR1 is SGHDN and CDR2 is FVKESK. The chain's CDR3 is CAGSQDRASTSTQYF. The CDR3 coding sequence is TGTGCCGGCAGCCAAGATCGGGCTAGTACCAGTACGCAGTATTTT.

The chain recombines TRBV5-5 with TRBJ2-5, with 10 positions matching TRBD1. The V gene end was trimmed by 4 bases and the J gene end by 5 bases; junction bases not matched to a gene: 8. The CDR3 consists of 15 residues. Germline CDR1 SGHKS, CDR2 YYEKEE (reference sequence). This chain's CDR3 is CASSHGTGVLETQYF. The CDR3 DNA reads TGTGCCAGCAGCCACGGGACAGGGGTTTTGGAGACCCAGTACTTC.

J is TRBJ1-5 and V is TRBV15, with TRBD1 matching 9 bases. Germline V gene sequence: CDR1 LNHNV, CDR2 YYDKDF (reference sequence). CDR3 length: 14 residues. V lost 1 base to trimming and J lost 7 bases; unmatched junction nucleotides: 2. The CDR3 DNA reads as TGTGCCACCAGCAGAGGGACAGGGGTGCAGCCCCAGCATTTT. It codes for CATSRGTGVQPQHF.

This chain connects TRBV5-1 to TRBJ2-2; no firm D call. Looked up from germline, CDR1 is SGHRS and CDR2 is YFSETQ. V lost 2 bases, J lost 6 bases, and 11 bases lay in between. The CDR3 length is 14 residues. In DNA form, the CDR3 reads TGCGCCAGCAGCTTACTACGATTGGCCGGGGAGCTGTTTTTT. Residues: CASSLLRLAGELFF. The full variable domain, its missing parts supplied by reference TRBV5-1 and TRBJ2-2, is KAGVTQTPRYLIKTRGQQVTLSCSPISGHRSVSWYQQTPGQGLQFLFEYFSETQRNKGNFPGRFSGRQFSNSRSEMNVSTLELGDSALYLCASSLLRLAGELFFGEGSRLTVL.

This clonotype occurred a few times. The chain combines TRBV10-3 with TRBJ2-3; TRBD1 aligns across 9 bases. The germline V gene encodes CDR1 ENHRY and CDR2 SYGVKD. V gave up 0 bases and J gave up 14 bases; unmatched junction bases: 12. The length of the CDR3 is 15 residues. As DNA, the CDR3 is TGTGCCATCAGTGAGTCAACCTGGGACAGGGCTGCACTGTATTTT. Encoded protein: CAISESTWDRAALYF.

The chain joins TRBV24-1 to TRBJ2-1; 11 bases align to TRBD2. This CDR3 is 14 amino acids long. Germline CDR1 and CDR2: KGHDR and SFDVKD. Germline trimming cut 4 bases from V and 11 bases from J; bases unmatched to any gene: 6. Here the CDR3 reads CATSEASGGSKQFF. The DNA of the CDR3 is TGTGCCACCAGTGAGGCTAGCGGGGGGAGTAAGCAGTTCTTC.

CDR3 coding DNA: TGCAGTGCGTCAGACTACGGTGGCTACACCTTC. This sequence encodes CSASDYGGYTF. This chain connects TRBV20-1 to TRBJ1-2; D unclear. The CDR3 covers 11 residues. V was shortened by 6 bases and J by 7 bases, with 12 bases between the two germline ends. Looked up from germline, CDR1 is DFQATT and CDR2 is SNEGSKA (reference sequence).

A remark on this clonotype: One end of the junction fails to match germline, which may point to a read error. This chain uses TRBV28 with TRBJ2-6; D gene unclear. This CDR3 comprises 14 residues. Germline-derived CDR1 and CDR2 are MDHEN and SYDVKM. This CDR3 is CTSSWSSGANVLTF. CDR3 nucleotides: TGTACCAGCAGTTGGAGTTCTGGGGCCAACGTCCTGACTTTC.

This clonotype was observed a handful of times. The V gene is TRBV28, the J gene TRBJ2-5; D not certain. There are 13 residues in the CDR3. In germline, CDR1 is MDHEN, CDR2 SYDVKM. V was clipped by 4 bases and J by 11 bases, with 17 bases between them. The CDR3: CASSSKGFFGQYF. CDR3 DNA sequence: TGTGCCAGCAGTTCCAAGGGATTCTTCGGGCAGTACTTC.

The gene calls are TRBV4-3 and TRBJ2-1; D may be TRBD1 (5 bases). Trimming removed 4 bases from V and 9 bases from J, with 16 bases in between. Germline CDR1 LGHNA, CDR2 YSLEER. CDR3 length: 14 residues. Here the CDR3 reads CASSRGQAQAEQFF. The CDR3 region has the DNA TGCGCCAGCAGCCGAGGACAAGCCCAAGCTGAGCAGTTCTTC.

This clonotype showed up just a few times. The chain uses TRBV7-8 and TRBJ2-7; 11 bases are a match to TRBD2. The V gene end was trimmed by 8 bases and the J gene end by 6 bases; junction bases not matched to a gene: 30. The CDR3 is 21 residues long. CDR1 SGHVS and CDR2 FQNEAQ come from the germline V gene. The CDR3 region has the DNA TGTGCCAGCGGCAAGCACCAAGTACCGGGACTAGCGGACGGACAACGGCTCGAGCAGTACTTC. This codes for CASGKHQVPGLADGQRLEQYF.

In this sample, this clonotype turned up a few times. The J gene is TRBJ2-5, the V gene TRBV7-2; 9 bases align to TRBD1. The trim removed 1 base at V and 2 bases at J, leaving 5 bases unmatched. Germline CDR1 reads SGHTA; CDR2 reads FQGNSA. The CDR3 is made up of 16 amino acids. CDR3 sequence: CASSLGDRDEQETQYF. CDR3 sequence (DNA): TGTGCCAGCAGCTTAGGGGACAGGGATGAGCAAGAGACCCAGTACTTC.

The chain links TRBV20-1 to TRBJ1-5; TRBD1 matches 7 bases. The CDR3 runs to 13 residues. Germline V gene lookup returns CDR1 DFQATT and CDR2 SNEGSKA (reference sequence). J gave up 6 bases and V 3 bases, and 5 bases lay outside the gene matches. The CDR3 loop is CSASQGEGQPQHF. DNA of the CDR3: TGCAGTGCTAGTCAGGGGGAGGGTCAGCCCCAGCATTTT.